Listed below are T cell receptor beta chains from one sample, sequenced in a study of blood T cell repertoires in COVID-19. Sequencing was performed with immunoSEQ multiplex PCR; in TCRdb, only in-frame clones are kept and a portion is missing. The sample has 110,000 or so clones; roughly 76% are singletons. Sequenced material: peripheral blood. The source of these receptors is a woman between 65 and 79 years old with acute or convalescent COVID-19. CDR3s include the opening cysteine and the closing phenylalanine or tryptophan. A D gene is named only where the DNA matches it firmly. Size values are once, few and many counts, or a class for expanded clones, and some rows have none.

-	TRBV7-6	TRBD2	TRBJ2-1	CASSLSAGTLGSYNEQFF	TGTGCCAGCAGCTTATCAGCGGGAACCCTGGGCTCCTACAATGAGCAGTTCTTC
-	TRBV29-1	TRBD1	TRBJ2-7	CSATGTGAYEQYF	TGCAGCGCCACCGGGACAGGAGCCTACGAGCAGTACTTC
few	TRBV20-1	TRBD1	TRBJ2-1	CSANDDRGPYNEQFF	TGCAGTGCTAATGATGACAGGGGGCCCTACAATGAGCAGTTCTTC
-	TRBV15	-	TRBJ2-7	CATSRDEDYEQYF	TGTGCCACCAGCAGAGATGAGGATTACGAGCAGTACTTC
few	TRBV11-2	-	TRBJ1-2	CASSLDSRRPQGYTF	TGTGCCAGCAGCTTAGATTCCCGGCGGCCCCAAGGCTACACCTTC
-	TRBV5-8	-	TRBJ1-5	CASSLVISQPQHF	TGTGCCAGCAGCTTGGTTATATCTCAGCCCCAGCATTTT
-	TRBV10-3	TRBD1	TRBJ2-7	CATSPTGPEQYF	TGTGCCACCAGTCCGACAGGGCCCGAGCAGTACTTC
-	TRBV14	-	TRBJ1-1	CASSQDLNSGTEAFF	TGTGCCAGCAGCCAAGATCTTAATTCGGGGACTGAAGCTTTCTTT
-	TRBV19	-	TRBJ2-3	CASAQGLLTDTQYF	TGTGCCAGTGCCCAGGGACTTCTCACAGATACGCAGTATTTT
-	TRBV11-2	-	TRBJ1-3	CASTYSDSGNTIYF	TGTGCCAGCACCTACAGTGACTCTGGAAACACCATATATTTT
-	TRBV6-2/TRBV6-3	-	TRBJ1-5	CASSYPDYSNQPQHF	TGTGCCAGCAGTTACCCAGATTATAGCAATCAGCCCCAGCATTTT
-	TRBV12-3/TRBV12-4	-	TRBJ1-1	CASSPTGTEAFF	TGTGCCAGCAGCCCAACGGGCACTGAAGCTTTCTTT
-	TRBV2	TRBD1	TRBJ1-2	CASSPLDRGWSYGYTF	TGTGCCAGCAGTCCCCTGGACAGGGGTTGGAGCTATGGCTACACCTTC
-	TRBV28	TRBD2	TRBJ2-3	CASSPTSGGADTQYF	TGTGCCAGCAGCCCGACTAGCGGGGGCGCAGATACGCAGTATTTT
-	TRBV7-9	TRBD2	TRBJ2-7	CASRGGYEQYF	TGTGCCAGCCGGGGGGGCTACGAGCAGTACTTC
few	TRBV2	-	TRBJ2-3	CASRLFTDTQYF	TGTGCCAGCAGACTATTTACAGATACGCAGTATTTT
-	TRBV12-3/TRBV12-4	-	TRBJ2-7	CASSLGWQGIQYF	TGTGCCAGCAGTTTAGGGTGGCAGGGGATACAGTACTTC
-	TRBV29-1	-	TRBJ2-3	CSALGLSTDTQYF	TGCAGCGCCCTAGGTCTGAGCACAGATACGCAGTATTTT
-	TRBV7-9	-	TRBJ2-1	CASSAIIGQSSYNEQFF	TGTGCCAGCAGCGCAATAATCGGACAAAGCTCCTACAATGAGCAGTTCTTC
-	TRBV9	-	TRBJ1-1	CASSVVGGNTEAFF	TGTGCCAGCAGCGTAGTGGGGGGGAACACTGAAGCTTTCTTT
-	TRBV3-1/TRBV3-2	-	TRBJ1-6	CASSQESWVLGDNSPLHF	TGTGCCAGCAGCCAAGAATCATGGGTCCTCGGGGATAATTCACCCCTCCACTTT
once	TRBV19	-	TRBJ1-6	CASSFANSPLHF	TGTGCCAGTAGTTTCGCGAATTCACCCCTCCACTTT
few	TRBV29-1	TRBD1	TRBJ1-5	CSVAGTEGLGANQPQHF	TGCAGCGTCGCCGGGACAGAGGGATTAGGGGCCAATCAGCCCCAGCATTTT
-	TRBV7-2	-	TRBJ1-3	CASSLARVTGNTIYF	TGTGCCAGCAGCTTAGCCAGGGTGACTGGAAACACCATATATTTT
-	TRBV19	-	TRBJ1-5	CASSDKAGDHQPQHF	TGTGCCAGTAGTGATAAGGCAGGGGACCATCAGCCCCAGCATTTT
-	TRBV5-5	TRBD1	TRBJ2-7	CASSVGQGTYEQYF	TGTGCCAGCAGCGTCGGACAGGGTACCTACGAGCAGTACTTC
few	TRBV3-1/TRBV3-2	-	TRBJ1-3	CASSQFPTGPGNTIYF	TGTGCCAGCAGCCAATTCCCGACAGGACCTGGAAACACCATATATTTT
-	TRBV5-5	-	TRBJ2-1	CASSLSEERAPYNEQFF	TGTGCCAGCAGCTTATCAGAAGAGCGGGCCCCATACAATGAGCAGTTCTTC
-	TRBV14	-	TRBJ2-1	CASSRHNEQFF	TGTGCCAGCAGCCGGCACAATGAGCAGTTCTTC
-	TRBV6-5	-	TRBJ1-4	CASSPQGRSNEKLFF	TGTGCCAGCAGTCCACAGGGCCGCTCTAACGAAAAACTGTTTTTT